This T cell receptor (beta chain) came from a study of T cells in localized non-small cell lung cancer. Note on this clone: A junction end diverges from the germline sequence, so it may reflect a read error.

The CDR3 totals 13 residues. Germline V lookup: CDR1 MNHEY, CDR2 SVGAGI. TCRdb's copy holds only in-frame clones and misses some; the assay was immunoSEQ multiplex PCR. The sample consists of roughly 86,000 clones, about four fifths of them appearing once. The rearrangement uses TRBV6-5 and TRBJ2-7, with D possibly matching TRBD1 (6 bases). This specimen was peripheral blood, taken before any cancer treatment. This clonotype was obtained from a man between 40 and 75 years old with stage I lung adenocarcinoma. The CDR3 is CASRGADRLRMDF. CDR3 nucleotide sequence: TGTGCCAGCAGGGGGGCCGACCGCCTTAGGATGGACTTC.